This TCR beta chain was documented in a study of PD-1 blockade in classical Hodgkin lymphoma. Libraries were prepared by immunoSEQ multiplex PCR; TCRdb keeps only in-frame clonotypes and omits some of them. Here the sample spans more than 45,000 clones, roughly 90% being singletons. After autologous stem cell transplantation all patients relapsed, and prior brentuximab vedotin exposure differed between cohorts. The length of the CDR3 is 14 residues. The V gene lost 4 bases and the J gene lost 5 bases, with 16 bases spanning the gap. Germline CDR1 and CDR2: SGHNT and YYREEE (reference sequence). The sequencing here drew on peripheral blood mononuclear cells (PBMCs), taken before the second cycle of nivolumab. The sequence came from a human donor with classical Hodgkin lymphoma. V usage is TRBV5-4 and J usage is TRBJ2-7; D perhaps matches TRBD2 (6 bases). CDR3 bases: TGTGCCAGCAGCCCCCTCGGGAGTACCGACGAGCAGTACTTC. Protein sequence: CASSPLGSTDEQYF. The variable domain in full, with the rest retrieved from reference TRBV5-4 and TRBJ2-7, is ETGVTQSPTHLIKTRGQQVTLRCSSQSGHNTVSWYQQALGQGPQFIFQYYREEENGRGNFPPRFSGLQFPNYSSELNVNALELDDSALYLCASSPLGSTDEQYFGPGTRLTVT.